A selection of T cell receptor beta chains follows, all from one sample in a study of shared clonotypes between healthy human individuals. Assay: immunoSEQ multiplex PCR; the TCRdb copy retains only in-frame clones and omits some. The data show roughly 2.5 million clones, with roughly nine tenths seen just once and about 0.13% held by the top ten. The specimen sequenced was naive CD4+ T cells sorted from blood. Source of these receptors: a man aged 18 to 29 in good health. Both conserved end residues are part of each CDR3. D genes are given only for firm matches. Part of the rows lack a size; the others show once, few, many or a class for expanded clones.

cdr3_length: 15; j_call: TRBJ2-7; clone_size: -; v_call: TRBV5-4; d_call: TRBD1; cdr3_nt: TGTGCCAGCAGCTGGGGACAGGGAGGGTACTACGAGCAGTACTTC; cdr3_aa: CASSWGQGGYYEQYF
cdr3_length: 16; j_call: TRBJ1-2; clone_size: -; v_call: TRBV12-2; d_call: -; cdr3_nt: TGTGCAAGTCGGAGGGAGGTAAAAGGTCCTATATATGGCTACACCTTC; cdr3_aa: CASRREVKGPIYGYTF
cdr3_length: 14; j_call: TRBJ2-7; clone_size: -; v_call: TRBV9; d_call: TRBD2; cdr3_nt: TGTGCCAGCAGCGTAGACGGGGGGAGCGACGAGCAGTACTTC; cdr3_aa: CASSVDGGSDEQYF
cdr3_length: 10; j_call: TRBJ1-2; clone_size: once; v_call: TRBV7-2; d_call: -; cdr3_nt: TGTGCCAGCACCGATTATGGCTACACCTTC; cdr3_aa: CASTDYGYTF
cdr3_length: 13; j_call: TRBJ1-6; clone_size: -; v_call: TRBV30; d_call: TRBD1; cdr3_nt: TGTGCCTGCCAGGGACAGCGAAAATCACCCCTCCACTTT; cdr3_aa: CACQGQRKSPLHF
cdr3_length: 17; j_call: TRBJ1-1; clone_size: -; v_call: TRBV19; d_call: TRBD1; cdr3_nt: TGTGCCAGTAAAATGCGCGGGACAGGGGGCTTCGACACTGAAGCTTTCTTT; cdr3_aa: CASKMRGTGGFDTEAFF
cdr3_length: 16; j_call: TRBJ1-4; clone_size: -; v_call: TRBV10-1; d_call: -; cdr3_nt: TGCGCCAGCAGTGAAGGGACTTCCTCAACTAATGAAAAACTGTTTTTT; cdr3_aa: CASSEGTSSTNEKLFF
cdr3_length: 15; j_call: TRBJ2-7; clone_size: -; v_call: TRBV7-2; d_call: TRBD1; cdr3_nt: TGTGCCAGCAGCTTAGGGACAGGGGTCGGGGTCGAGCAGTACTTC; cdr3_aa: CASSLGTGVGVEQYF
cdr3_length: 14; j_call: TRBJ2-5; clone_size: -; v_call: TRBV30; d_call: TRBD1; cdr3_nt: TGTGCCTGGAGTGTGCGGACAGGGGCAGAGACCCAGTACTTC; cdr3_aa: CAWSVRTGAETQYF
cdr3_length: 15; j_call: TRBJ2-4; clone_size: -; v_call: TRBV5-4; d_call: -; cdr3_nt: TGTGCCAGCAGCTTAACCGGGACGGGCAAAAACATTCAGTACTTC; cdr3_aa: CASSLTGTGKNIQYF
cdr3_length: 18; j_call: TRBJ1-5; clone_size: -; v_call: TRBV7-2; d_call: TRBD1; cdr3_nt: TGTGCCAGCAGACTAGAATCGCCGGGACAGGGGAGCAATCAGCCCCAGCATTTT; cdr3_aa: CASRLESPGQGSNQPQHF
cdr3_length: 15; j_call: TRBJ2-3; clone_size: -; v_call: TRBV18; d_call: -; cdr3_nt: TGTGCCAGCTCCCCCAACAGTCTGGGCACAGATACGCAGTATTTT; cdr3_aa: CASSPNSLGTDTQYF
cdr3_length: 15; j_call: TRBJ1-6; clone_size: -; v_call: TRBV6-1; d_call: TRBD1; cdr3_nt: TGTGCCAGCAGTGGGGGGACAGGGGTTAATTCACCCCTCCACTTT; cdr3_aa: CASSGGTGVNSPLHF
cdr3_length: 12; j_call: TRBJ2-3; clone_size: -; v_call: TRBV27; d_call: -; cdr3_nt: TGTGCCAGCAGTCGGGGCACAGATACGCAGTATTTT; cdr3_aa: CASSRGTDTQYF
cdr3_length: 13; j_call: TRBJ1-5; clone_size: -; v_call: TRBV5-1; d_call: -; cdr3_nt: TGCGCCAGCAGCTTGGACGAGGGGTCGCCCCAGCATTTT; cdr3_aa: CASSLDEGSPQHF
cdr3_length: 15; j_call: TRBJ1-1; clone_size: -; v_call: TRBV11-2; d_call: -; cdr3_nt: TGTGCCAGCAGCTTAGTGGGTGGATCGAACACTGAAGCTTTCTTT; cdr3_aa: CASSLVGGSNTEAFF
cdr3_length: 16; j_call: TRBJ2-2; clone_size: -; v_call: TRBV2; d_call: TRBD2; cdr3_nt: TGTGCCAGCACGGTCGACGGGAGGGCGAACACCGGGGAGCTGTTTTTT; cdr3_aa: CASTVDGRANTGELFF
cdr3_length: 17; j_call: TRBJ2-1; clone_size: -; v_call: TRBV5-6; d_call: -; cdr3_nt: TGTGCCAGCAGGAACAATCGACAGAGTACAAGAATCCGGGAGCAGTTCTTC; cdr3_aa: CASRNNRQSTRIREQFF
cdr3_length: 17; j_call: TRBJ2-3; clone_size: -; v_call: TRBV5-4; d_call: TRBD2; cdr3_nt: TGTGCCAGCAGCTTGGAAGGCCTAGCGGGAGGTACAGATACGCAGTATTTT; cdr3_aa: CASSLEGLAGGTDTQYF
cdr3_length: 24; j_call: TRBJ2-3; clone_size: -; v_call: TRBV28; d_call: -; cdr3_nt: TGTGCCAGCAGTTCCATGGACCCGAGCCGGGGGCCCCTGGGGAGTCGGCAAGCCCCAGATACGCAGTATTTT; cdr3_aa: CASSSMDPSRGPLGSRQAPDTQYF
cdr3_length: 18; j_call: TRBJ2-4; clone_size: -; v_call: TRBV6-1; d_call: TRBD2; cdr3_nt: TGTGCCAGCAGTGAAGCGCCGGGGACTAGCGGGACTAAAAACATTCAGTACTTC; cdr3_aa: CASSEAPGTSGTKNIQYF